The 9 T cell receptor beta chains in this list originate from one sample, sequenced in a study of beta chain features in type 1 diabetes. The whole isolated RNA underwent reverse transcription, so sequencing captured expressed TCRB transcripts. Produced via immunoSEQ multiplex PCR; TCRdb's table is partial and in-frame only. The table has around 430,000 clones, approximately 28% seen once. Sequencing was carried out using naive CD4+ T cells from blood. Source of these receptors: a man younger than 35 in good health.

This clone was recorded a few times. The chain recombines TRBV29-1 with TRBJ2-2, with D unresolved. The CDR3 is 15 amino acids. In germline, CDR1 is SQVTM, CDR2 ANQGSEA. The V end was cut by 1 base, the J end by 9 bases, with 18 bases between. Here the CDR3 DNA reads TGCAGCGTTGAAGCCTCGGGTACCCAAGTAAGGGAGCTGTTTTTT. It encodes CSVEASGTQVRELFF.

In its sample, this clone was seen a few times. CDR3 nucleotides: TGTGCCAGCAGCCATCAGGAGAACTATGGCTACACCTTC. This gives the protein CASSHQENYGYTF. The rearrangement links TRBV6-5 to TRBJ1-2, with no clear D. V lost 6 bases and J 2 bases, leaving 10 bases between the germline ends. This CDR3 has 13 amino acids. Per germline, CDR1 MNHEY and CDR2 SVGAGI.

The chain joins TRBV27 to TRBJ1-1; D may be TRBD1 (5 bases). V was clipped by 2 bases and J by 0 bases, with 7 bases between them. The germline V gene has CDR1 MNHEY and CDR2 SMNVEV (reference sequence). This CDR3 has 14 residues. The CDR3 coding sequence is TGTGCCAGCAGTTTACGACAGCTGAACACTGAAGCTTTCTTT. This sequence encodes CASSLRQLNTEAFF.

This clone was observed a handful of times. The rearrangement joins TRBV2 to TRBJ2-2; 10 nucleotides agree with TRBD1. CDR1 and CDR2 (germline): SNHLY, FYNNEI. Germline trimming cut 6 bases from V and 4 bases from J; bases unmatched to any gene: 8. The CDR3 has 16 residues. The CDR3 loop is CASSKYGTGVTGELFF. The CDR3 DNA reads TGTGCCAGCAGCAAGTACGGGACAGGGGTCACCGGGGAGCTGTTTTTT. Variable domain in full (rest from reference TRBV2 and TRBJ2-2): EPEVTQTPSHQVTQMGQEVILRCVPISNHLYFYWYRQILGQKVEFLVSFYNNEISEKSEIFDDQFSVERPDGSNFTLKIRSTKLEDSAMYFCASSKYGTGVTGELFFGEGSRLTVL.

The CDR3 nucleotides are TGCAGCGTTGATGGACAGGGTGACGAGCAGTACTTC. It encodes CSVDGQGDEQYF. This chain links TRBV29-1 with TRBJ2-7, with TRBD1 matching over 8 bases. Germline CDR1 is SQVTM and CDR2 is ANQGSEA. CDR3 length: 12 residues. V shed 3 bases and J 5 bases; nucleotides not matched to a gene: 3.

The chain uses TRBV6-5 and TRBJ2-5; TRBD1 or TRBD2 may be the D gene (5 bases each). Trimming left V 5 bases short and J 5 bases short, with 15 bases between. CDR3 size: 14 residues. The germline gives CDR1 MNHEY, CDR2 SVGAGI. The CDR3 reads CASSPRGRGETQYF. In DNA, the CDR3 is TGTGCCAGCAGTCCCCGGGGCCGCGGCGAGACCCAGTACTTC.

This clone was counted only a few times. The gene calls are TRBV15 and TRBJ2-3; 10 bases match TRBD1. CDR3 length: 18 amino acids. The germline gives CDR1 LNHNV, CDR2 YYDKDF (reference sequence). V lost 0 bases to trimming and J lost 5 bases; unmatched junction nucleotides: 11. The CDR3 sequence: CATSRDRGTGAQRDTQYF. Here the CDR3 DNA reads TGTGCCACCAGCAGAGATAGAGGGACAGGGGCGCAGAGAGATACGCAGTATTTT.

This clone was observed once. The chain recombines TRBV10-3 with TRBJ2-7; D gene uncertain. CDR1 ENHRY and CDR2 SYGVKD come from the germline V gene. V was shortened by 1 base and J by 2 bases, with 6 bases between the two germline ends. CDR3 length equals 13 residues. DNA of the CDR3: TGTGCCATCAGTGAGTTCTCAACCTACGAGCAGTACTTC. Encoded protein: CAISEFSTYEQYF.

This clone was counted only a few times. Other DNA sequences in this specimen translate into the identical CDR3. The V call is TRBV13, the J call TRBJ2-7; D gene uncertain. The CDR3 has 13 residues. V shed 1 base and J shed 2 bases, with 6 bases lying between them. Germline-derived CDR1 and CDR2 are PRHDT and FYEKMQ (reference sequence). In DNA, the CDR3 is TGTGCCAGCAGCTTAGTCGGGCCCTACGAGCAGTACTTC. This translates into CASSLVGPYEQYF.